Presented here are 18 T cell receptor beta chains from one specimen sequenced in a study of siplizumab effects on memory and regulatory T cells. Only in-frame clones appear in the TCRdb table, and some are missing; sequencing was by immunoSEQ multiplex PCR. The table lists about 66,000 clones, just over 95% of them singletons. Sequenced input: naive CD8+ T cells sorted from blood. Source of these receptors: a human donor in good health.

The CDR3 DNA sequence: TGTGCCAGCAGCTTACAGGGGGGCTACGAGCAGTACTTC. Protein sequence: CASSLQGGYEQYF. The genes are TRBV7-9 and TRBJ2-7, with a possible D match to TRBD1 (7 bases). Per germline, CDR1 SEHNR and CDR2 FQNEAQ (reference sequence). V lost 2 bases, J lost 3 bases, and 8 bases lay in between. CDR3 length equals 13 residues.

The chain links TRBV7-9 to TRBJ2-7; the D gene is possibly TRBD2 (5 bases). V was cut by 4 bases and J by 8 bases, with 15 bases left in between. Germline V CDR1 and CDR2: SEHNR, FQNEAQ (reference sequence). This CDR3 is built from 13 residues. CDR3: CASSSPAELKQYF. CDR3 coding DNA: TGTGCCAGCAGCTCACCAGCGGAACTCAAGCAGTACTTC.

V gene TRBV4-2 combines with J gene TRBJ1-5; D uncertain. The CDR3 totals 15 residues. CDR1 and CDR2 (germline): LGHNA, YNFKEQ. The V end was cut by 3 bases, the J end by 1 base, with 10 bases between. CDR3 DNA sequence: TGTGCCAGCAGCCAGAGCTTGGACAGCAATCAGCCCCAGCATTTT. Translated, it gives CASSQSLDSNQPQHF.

This sequence joins TRBV11-3 and TRBJ2-1; 10 bases match TRBD2. This CDR3 region has 17 residues. V trimming: 1 base; J trimming: 8 bases; junction bases outside the gene matches: 11. Germline V lookup: CDR1 SGHNT, CDR2 YENEEA. The CDR3 DNA follows: TGTGCCAGCAGCTTAGGGCCAGCGGGGGGGTTAGTCCATGAGCAGTTCTTC. Its translation is CASSLGPAGGLVHEQFF.

The chain uses TRBV28 and TRBJ2-7; 7 bases align to TRBD1. CDR3 size: 16 residues. Germline V gene sequence: CDR1 MDHEN, CDR2 SYDVKM. J gave up 5 bases and V 3 bases, and 13 bases lay outside the gene matches. The CDR3 DNA is TGTGCCAGCAGTTTCCGTCATTGGCAGGGGGTTAACGAGCAGTACTTC. Translated, it gives CASSFRHWQGVNEQYF.

The chain has TRBV7-9 and TRBJ1-1; 9 nucleotides match TRBD1. The V gene's germline CDR1 is SEHNR and CDR2 FQNEAQ (reference sequence). The J segment lost 8 bases and the V segment lost 5 bases, leaving 3 bases of the junction unmatched. This CDR3 has 12 residues. The CDR3 bases are TGTGCCAGCAGCCGGACAGGGGAGGAAGCTTTCTTT. As protein: CASSRTGEEAFF.

This rearrangement joins TRBV9 to TRBJ2-3, with D possibly called TRBD1 or TRBD2 (6 bases each). Germline V gene sequence: CDR1 SGDLS, CDR2 YYNGEE. The CDR3 totals 15 residues. Trimming took off 3 bases at V and 11 bases at J, with 22 bases between the two ends. The CDR3 DNA is TGTGCCAGCAGCGCGGCCCCCAGCGGGCTAGGGGGGCAGTATTTT. This encodes CASSAAPSGLGGQYF.

This chain uses TRBV5-6 with TRBJ2-7; 7 bases align to TRBD1. The CDR3 totals 15 residues. V was clipped by 2 bases and J by 1 base; unmatched bases: 6. Germline V gives CDR1 SGHDT, CDR2 YYEEEE. Written as DNA, the CDR3 is TGTGCCAGCAGCTTCTACGGGACAGAGTCCTACGAGCAGTACTTC. Translation: CASSFYGTESYEQYF.

The chain has TRBV5-1 and TRBJ1-2, with no clear D. V shed 0 bases and J shed 2 bases, with 11 bases lying between them. The length of the CDR3 is 15 residues. Looked up from germline, CDR1 is SGHRS and CDR2 is YFSETQ. CDR3 DNA: TGCGCCAGCAGCTTGGCGGGCCACACGAACTATGGCTACACCTTC. Its translation: CASSLAGHTNYGYTF.

The CDR3 loop is CASSYSKFESGYEQYF. The CDR3 DNA is TGTGCCAGCAGTTACTCGAAGTTCGAGTCGGGCTACGAGCAGTACTTC. This rearrangement joins TRBV6-5 to TRBJ2-7; D ambiguous. This CDR3 contains 16 residues. CDR1 is MNHEY and CDR2 is SVGAGI in the germline V gene. V was trimmed by 0 bases and J by 3 bases, leaving 15 bases between them.

The gene calls are TRBV10-3 and TRBJ1-2, with D possibly being TRBD1 (5 bases). CDR1 and CDR2 (germline): ENHRY, SYGVKD. Deletions cut 7 bases from V and 3 bases from J, with 21 bases between. The CDR3 is made up of 16 amino acids. Here the CDR3 reads CAITPLPSLGDYGYTF. CDR3 DNA sequence: TGTGCCATCACCCCCCTTCCCTCCTTAGGGGACTATGGCTACACCTTC.

CDR3 sequence: CASRTPVYEQYF. In DNA form, the CDR3 reads TGTGCCAGCAGAACCCCGGTTTACGAGCAGTACTTC. V and J are TRBV28 and TRBJ2-7; D is undetermined. Trimming left V 6 bases short and J 4 bases short, with 10 bases between. Per germline, CDR1 MDHEN and CDR2 SYDVKM. This CDR3 is 12 amino acids long.

The V call is TRBV5-6, the J call TRBJ2-5, with TRBD2 identical over 7 bases. Per germline, CDR1 SGHDT and CDR2 YYEEEE. V was clipped by 1 base and J by 2 bases; unmatched bases: 2. The CDR3 length is 14 residues. CDR3 region: CASSLPAGQETQYF. The CDR3 bases are TGTGCCAGCAGCTTGCCAGCGGGACAAGAGACCCAGTACTTC.

The CDR3 DNA reads as TGTGCCAGCAGCTTAGTACCGGAATCCTACGAGCAGTACTTC. Translation: CASSLVPESYEQYF. The chain employs TRBV11-1 and TRBJ2-7; D remains ambiguous. CDR3 size: 14 residues. The germline CDR1 and CDR2 sequences are SGHAT and FQDESV (reference sequence). Trimming stripped 1 base from V and 1 base from J, with 8 bases between.

This clone was counted between two and nine times. V and J are TRBV10-3 and TRBJ1-1; 7 nucleotides agree with TRBD1. V was clipped by 9 bases and J by 6 bases; unmatched bases: 7. CDR1 is ENHRY, CDR2 SYGVKD, per germline. This CDR3 comprises 12 residues. The CDR3 coding sequence is TGTGCCATACAAACAGGGGCGTCTGAAGCTTTCTTT. Its translation: CAIQTGASEAFF.

The chain joins TRBV25-1 to TRBJ1-1; 8 positions match TRBD1. Trimming cost V 2 bases and J 5 bases; bases outside gene matches: 7. Germline V gene lookup returns CDR1 MGHDK and CDR2 SYGVNS. The CDR3 is 15 amino acids. The CDR3, as DNA: TGTGCCAGCAGTGAAATTGGACAGGGCGGAACTGAAGCTTTCTTT. Translated, it gives CASSEIGQGGTEAFF.

The chain joins TRBV13 to TRBJ2-7; 12 bases are a match to TRBD1. The CDR3 has 16 residues. Losses at the gene ends were 4 bases for V and 2 bases for J; bases not matched to a gene: 6. In germline, CDR1 is PRHDT, CDR2 FYEKMQ (reference sequence). CDR3 protein: CASSSTGTGGAYEQYF. As DNA, the CDR3 is TGTGCCAGCAGCTCCACCGGGACAGGGGGCGCCTACGAGCAGTACTTC.

This rearrangement joins TRBV2 to TRBJ2-3, with TRBD2 matching over 7 bases. Trimming cost V 2 bases and J 2 bases; bases outside gene matches: 7. The CDR3 consists of 16 residues. Germline lookup yields CDR1 SNHLY and CDR2 FYNNEI. The CDR3 DNA is TGTGCCAGCAGTGAATGGGGGGGAGGGTCCACAGATACGCAGTATTTT. This sequence encodes CASSEWGGGSTDTQYF.